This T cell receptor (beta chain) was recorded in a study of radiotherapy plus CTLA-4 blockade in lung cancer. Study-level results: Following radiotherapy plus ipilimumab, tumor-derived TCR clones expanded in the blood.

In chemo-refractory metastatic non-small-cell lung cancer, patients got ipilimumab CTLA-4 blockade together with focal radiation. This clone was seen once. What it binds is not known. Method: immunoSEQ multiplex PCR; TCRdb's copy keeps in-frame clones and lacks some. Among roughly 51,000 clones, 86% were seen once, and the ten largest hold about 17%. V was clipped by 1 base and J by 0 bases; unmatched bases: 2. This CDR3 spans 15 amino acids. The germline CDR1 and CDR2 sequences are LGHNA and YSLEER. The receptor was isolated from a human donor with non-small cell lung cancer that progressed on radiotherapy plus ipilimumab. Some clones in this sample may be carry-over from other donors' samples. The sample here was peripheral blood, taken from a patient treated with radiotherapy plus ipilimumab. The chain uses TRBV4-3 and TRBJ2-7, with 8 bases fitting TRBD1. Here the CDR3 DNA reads TGCGCCAGCAGCCAAGTGCAGGGGGCCTCCTACGAGCAGTACTTC. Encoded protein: CASSQVQGASYEQYF.